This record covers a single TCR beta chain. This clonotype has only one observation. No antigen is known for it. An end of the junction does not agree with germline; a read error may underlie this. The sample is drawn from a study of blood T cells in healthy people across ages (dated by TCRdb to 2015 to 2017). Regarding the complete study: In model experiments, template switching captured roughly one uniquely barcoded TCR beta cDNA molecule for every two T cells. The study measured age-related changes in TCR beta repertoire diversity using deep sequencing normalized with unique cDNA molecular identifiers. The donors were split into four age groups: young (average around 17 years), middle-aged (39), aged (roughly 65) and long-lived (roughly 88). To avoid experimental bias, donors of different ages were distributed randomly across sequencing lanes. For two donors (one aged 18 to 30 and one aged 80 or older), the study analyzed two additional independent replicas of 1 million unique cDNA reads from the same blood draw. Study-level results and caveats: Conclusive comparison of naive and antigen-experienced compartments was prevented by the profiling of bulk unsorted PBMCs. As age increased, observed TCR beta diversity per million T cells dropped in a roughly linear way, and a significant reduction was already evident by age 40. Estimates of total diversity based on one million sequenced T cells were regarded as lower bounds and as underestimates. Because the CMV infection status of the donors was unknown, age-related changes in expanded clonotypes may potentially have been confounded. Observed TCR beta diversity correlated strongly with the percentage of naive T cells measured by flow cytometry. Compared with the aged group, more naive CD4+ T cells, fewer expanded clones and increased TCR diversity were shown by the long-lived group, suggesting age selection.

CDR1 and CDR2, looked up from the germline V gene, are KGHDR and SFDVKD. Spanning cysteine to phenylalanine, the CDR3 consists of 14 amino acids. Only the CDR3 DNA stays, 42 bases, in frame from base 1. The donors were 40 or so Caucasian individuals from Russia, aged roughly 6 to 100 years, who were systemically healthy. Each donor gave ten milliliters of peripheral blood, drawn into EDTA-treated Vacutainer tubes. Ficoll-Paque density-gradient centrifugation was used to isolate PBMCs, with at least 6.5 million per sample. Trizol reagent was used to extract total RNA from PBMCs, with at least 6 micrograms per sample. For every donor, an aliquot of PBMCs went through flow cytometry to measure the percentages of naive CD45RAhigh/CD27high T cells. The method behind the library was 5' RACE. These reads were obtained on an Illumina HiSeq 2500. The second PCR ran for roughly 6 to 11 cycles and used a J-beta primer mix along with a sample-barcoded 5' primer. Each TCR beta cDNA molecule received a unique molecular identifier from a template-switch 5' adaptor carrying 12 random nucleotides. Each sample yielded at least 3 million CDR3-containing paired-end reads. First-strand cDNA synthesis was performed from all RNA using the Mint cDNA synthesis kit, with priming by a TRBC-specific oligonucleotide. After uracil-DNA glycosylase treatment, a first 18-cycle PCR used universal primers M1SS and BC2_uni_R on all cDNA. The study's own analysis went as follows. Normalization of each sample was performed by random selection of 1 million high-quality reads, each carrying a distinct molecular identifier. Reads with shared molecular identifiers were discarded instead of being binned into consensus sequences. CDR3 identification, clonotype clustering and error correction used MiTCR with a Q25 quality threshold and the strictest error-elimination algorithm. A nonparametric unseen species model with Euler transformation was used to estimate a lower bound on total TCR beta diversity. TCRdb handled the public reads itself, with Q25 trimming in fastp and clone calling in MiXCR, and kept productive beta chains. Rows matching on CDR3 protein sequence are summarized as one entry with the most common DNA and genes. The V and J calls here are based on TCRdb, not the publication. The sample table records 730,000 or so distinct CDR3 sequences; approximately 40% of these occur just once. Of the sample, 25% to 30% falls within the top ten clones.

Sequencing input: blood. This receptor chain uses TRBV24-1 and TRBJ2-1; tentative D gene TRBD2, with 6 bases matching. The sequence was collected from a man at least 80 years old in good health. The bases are TGTGCCACCAGTGACCCGGGACTTAAAAATGAGCGGTTCTTC. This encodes CATSDPGLKNERFF.